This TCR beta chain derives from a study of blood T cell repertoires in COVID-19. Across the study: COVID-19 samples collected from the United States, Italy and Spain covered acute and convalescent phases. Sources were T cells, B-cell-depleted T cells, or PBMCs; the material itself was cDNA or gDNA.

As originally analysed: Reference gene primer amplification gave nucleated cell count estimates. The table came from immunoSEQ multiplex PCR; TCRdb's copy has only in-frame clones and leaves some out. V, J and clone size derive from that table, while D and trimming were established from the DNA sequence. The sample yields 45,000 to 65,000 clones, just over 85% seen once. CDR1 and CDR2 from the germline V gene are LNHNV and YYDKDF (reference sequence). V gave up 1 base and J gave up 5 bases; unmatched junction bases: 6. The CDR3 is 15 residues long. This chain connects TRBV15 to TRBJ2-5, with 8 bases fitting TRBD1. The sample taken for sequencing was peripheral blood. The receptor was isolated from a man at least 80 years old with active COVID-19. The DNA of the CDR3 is TGTGCCACCAGCAGAGCTGCAGGGGGCAGCGAGACCCAGTACTTC. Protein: CATSRAAGGSETQYF.